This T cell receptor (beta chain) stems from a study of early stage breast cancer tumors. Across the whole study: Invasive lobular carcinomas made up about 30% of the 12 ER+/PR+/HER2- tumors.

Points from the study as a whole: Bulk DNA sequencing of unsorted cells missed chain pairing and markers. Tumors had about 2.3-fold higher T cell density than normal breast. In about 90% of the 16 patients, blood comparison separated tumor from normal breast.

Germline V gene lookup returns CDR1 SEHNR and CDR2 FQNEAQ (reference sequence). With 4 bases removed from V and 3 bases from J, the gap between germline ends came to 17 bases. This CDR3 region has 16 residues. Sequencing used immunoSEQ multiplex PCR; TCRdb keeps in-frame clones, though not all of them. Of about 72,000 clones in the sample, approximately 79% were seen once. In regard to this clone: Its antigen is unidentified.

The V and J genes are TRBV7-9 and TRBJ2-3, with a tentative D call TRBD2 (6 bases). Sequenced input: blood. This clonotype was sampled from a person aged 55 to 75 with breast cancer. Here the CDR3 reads CASSSPEGSGTDTQYF. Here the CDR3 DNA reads TGTGCCAGCAGCTCCCCGGAGGGTAGCGGTACAGATACGCAGTATTTT.